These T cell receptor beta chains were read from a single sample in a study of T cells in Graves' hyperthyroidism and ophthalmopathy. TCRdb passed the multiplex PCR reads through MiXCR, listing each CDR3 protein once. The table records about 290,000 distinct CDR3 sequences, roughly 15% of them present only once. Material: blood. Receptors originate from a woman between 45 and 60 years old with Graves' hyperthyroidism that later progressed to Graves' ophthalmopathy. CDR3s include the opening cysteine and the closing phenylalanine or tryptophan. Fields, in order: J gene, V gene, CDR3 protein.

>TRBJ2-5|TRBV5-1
CASSLAGQDGETQYF
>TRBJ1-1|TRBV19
CASETGRTEAFF
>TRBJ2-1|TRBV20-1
CSASPPTGTSGIDEQFF
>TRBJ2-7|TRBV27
CASSRRAPGQGTYEQYF
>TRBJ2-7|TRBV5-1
CASSSWRQGSYEQYF
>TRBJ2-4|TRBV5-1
CASSPDRVGDIQYF
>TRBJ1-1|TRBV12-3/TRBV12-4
CASSFGQGNTEAFF
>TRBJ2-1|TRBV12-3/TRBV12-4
CASSLPPLSYNEQFF
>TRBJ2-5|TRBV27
CASSLNEYRRETQYF
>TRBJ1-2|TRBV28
CASSLTDRVDGYTF
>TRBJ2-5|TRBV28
CASSTRETQYF
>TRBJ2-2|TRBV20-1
CSAPTSGRSNGELFF
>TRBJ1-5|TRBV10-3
CAISESPPSHLRDNQPQHF
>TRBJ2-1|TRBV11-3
CASSYLAGGPIYNEQFF
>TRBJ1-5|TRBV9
CASSVGVSNRPQHF
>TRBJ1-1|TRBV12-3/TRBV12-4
CASSYGGGGEAFF
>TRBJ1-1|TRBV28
CASSLQGRINTEAFF
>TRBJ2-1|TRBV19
CASIPGLAGYNEQFF
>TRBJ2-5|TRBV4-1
CASSIRDRGGYQETQYF
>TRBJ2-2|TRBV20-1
CSARPSGKNTGELFF
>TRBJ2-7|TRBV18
CASAREVGYEQYF
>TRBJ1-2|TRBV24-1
CATSDTGTVNYGYTF